This is a list of T cell receptor beta chains from one sample in a study of beta chain features in type 1 diabetes. Generated by immunoSEQ multiplex PCR, the TCRdb table keeps only in-frame clones and is missing some. The sample has around 290,000 clones; 8% are singletons. The sample taken for sequencing was central memory CD4+ T cells from blood. All receptors come from a woman between 18 and 29 years old in good health. Both conserved end residues are part of each CDR3. D genes are given only for firm matches. A clone size is listed for some rows: how often the clone was seen (once, few, many), or a class if it is expanded.

TRBV6-5,.,TRBJ1-2,.,TGTGCCAGCAGCCCAACGGGGGGAGGGAGTGAGGGCTACACCTTC,CASSPTGGGSEGYTF
TRBV30,.,TRBJ2-5,many,TGTGCCTGGAGAAGATTTCAAGAGACCCAGTACTTC,CAWRRFQETQYF
TRBV29-1,.,TRBJ2-2,.,TGCAGCGTTGTATTTAACAGGAACACCGGGGAGCTGTTTTTT,CSVVFNRNTGELFF
TRBV5-4,.,TRBJ2-1,few,TGTGCCAGCAGCTTGGACTTTAGCTCCTACAATGAGCAGTTCTTC,CASSLDFSSYNEQFF
TRBV6-6,.,TRBJ1-2,few,TGTGCCAGCCAAACCGTCGACCGTGGGAATGGCTACACCTTC,CASQTVDRGNGYTF
TRBV5-1,TRBD2,TRBJ2-5,few,TGCGCCAGCAGCATGGCTAGCGGGAGTAGGGAGACCCAGTACTTC,CASSMASGSRETQYF
TRBV21-1,.,TRBJ2-1,few,TGTGCCAGCAGCAAGGGTTGGGGTTACAGGGAATTCGTACATGAGCAGTTCTTC,CASSKGWGYREFVHEQFF
TRBV11-2,.,TRBJ1-1,few,TGTGCCAGCAGCCAACGGGGGGTGGGAGCTTTCTTT,CASSQRGVGAFF
TRBV27,TRBD1,TRBJ1-1,few,TGTGCCAGCAGAAAAACCGGGACAGCGAACACTGAAGCTTTCTTT,CASRKTGTANTEAFF
TRBV5-4,.,TRBJ2-7,.,TGTGCCAGCAGCCAGACGGACGGGTACGAGCAGTACTTC,CASSQTDGYEQYF
TRBV7-9,.,TRBJ2-1,.,TGTGCCACCACAGGGCCGAGCTCCTACAATGAGCAGTTCTTC,CATTGPSSYNEQFF
TRBV14,.,TRBJ2-5,.,TGTGCCAGCAGCCAAGATATAGCTAGGGAATGGGAGACCCAGTACTTC,CASSQDIAREWETQYF
TRBV4-2,.,TRBJ2-1,few,TGTGCCAGCAGCTGGCCAGGGGACAATGAGCAGTTCTTC,CASSWPGDNEQFF
TRBV11-3,.,TRBJ1-2,.,TGTGCCAGCAGCTTAGATGGGGAACAGGCAAATGGCTACACCTTC,CASSLDGEQANGYTF
TRBV13,TRBD1,TRBJ1-6,few,TGTGCCAGCAGCGGGAGACAGGGTTCGACTAATTCACCCCTCCACTTT,CASSGRQGSTNSPLHF
TRBV29-1,TRBD2,TRBJ2-1,few,TGCAGCGTGCGAGCGGGGCCAAATGAGCAGTTCTTC,CSVRAGPNEQFF
TRBV5-6,.,TRBJ2-7,.,TGTGCCAGCAGCAAGGACAGCAAACTTATAAGCTGGGGGCCTAGCGAGCAGTACTTC,CASSKDSKLISWGPSEQYF
TRBV7-3,.,TRBJ1-1,few,TGTGCCAGCAGCGCGCATATGAACACTGAAGCTTTCTTT,CASSAHMNTEAFF
TRBV5-1,.,TRBJ2-1,.,TGCGCCAGCAGCACCGGGGGCCATAGCAATGAGCAGTTCTTC,CASSTGGHSNEQFF
TRBV7-6,.,TRBJ2-5,.,TGTGCCAGCAGCTCGCTCGGGGGTTCGGAGACCCAGTACTTC,CASSSLGGSETQYF
TRBV2,TRBD1,TRBJ2-2,.,TGTGCCACCGGACAGGGGGACACCGGGGAGCTGTTTTTT,CATGQGDTGELFF
TRBV5-6,.,TRBJ2-2,few,TGTGCCAGCAGCTTAGATCTATCGGGACGGACGAACACCGGGGAGCTGTTTTTT,CASSLDLSGRTNTGELFF
TRBV4-2,TRBD1,TRBJ1-6,once,TGTGCCAGCAGCCGAGGACAGGGTAATTCACCCCTCCACTTT,CASSRGQGNSPLHF
TRBV18,.,TRBJ1-5,.,TGTGCCAGCTCACCAATCGCGGGGGATCAGCCCCAGCATTTT,CASSPIAGDQPQHF
TRBV6-6,.,TRBJ1-5,.,TGTGCCAGCAGCAGGGGCGGGAATCAGCCCCAGCATTTT,CASSRGGNQPQHF